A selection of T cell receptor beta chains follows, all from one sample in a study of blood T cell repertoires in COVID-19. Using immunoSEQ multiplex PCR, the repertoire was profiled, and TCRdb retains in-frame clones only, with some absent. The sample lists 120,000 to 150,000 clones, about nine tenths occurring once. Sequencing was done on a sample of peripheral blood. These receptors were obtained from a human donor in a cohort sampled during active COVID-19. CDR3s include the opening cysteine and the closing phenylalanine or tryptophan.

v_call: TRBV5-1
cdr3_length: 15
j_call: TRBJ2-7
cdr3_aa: CASSLGGAVSYEQYF

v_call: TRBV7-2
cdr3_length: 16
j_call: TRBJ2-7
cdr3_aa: CASSSLGQGGRSEQYF

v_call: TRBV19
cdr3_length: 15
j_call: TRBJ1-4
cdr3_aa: CASTARAGTNEKLFF

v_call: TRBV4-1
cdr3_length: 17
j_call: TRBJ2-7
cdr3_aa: CASSQDETSGGAYEQYF

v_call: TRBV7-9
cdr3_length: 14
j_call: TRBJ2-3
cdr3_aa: CASSLQGAGDTQYF

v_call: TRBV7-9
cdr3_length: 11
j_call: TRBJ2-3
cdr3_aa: CASSSGTKGYF

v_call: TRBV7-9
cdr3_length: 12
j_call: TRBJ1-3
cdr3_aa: CASQLPGNTIYF

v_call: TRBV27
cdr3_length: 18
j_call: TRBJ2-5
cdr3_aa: CASSLRGASGGVDRTQYF

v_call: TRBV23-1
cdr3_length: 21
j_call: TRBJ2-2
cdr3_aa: CASSQSKIYGTGSLNTGELFF

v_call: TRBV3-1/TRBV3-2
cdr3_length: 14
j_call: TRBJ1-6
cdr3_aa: CASSQLGWDSPLHF

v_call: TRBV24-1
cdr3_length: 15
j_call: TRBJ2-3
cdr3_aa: CATSDLEGNRNTQYF

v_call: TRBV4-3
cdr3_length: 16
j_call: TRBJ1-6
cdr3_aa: CASSQDPGQPNSPLHF

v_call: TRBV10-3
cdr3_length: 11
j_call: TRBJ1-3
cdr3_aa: CATGQENTIYF

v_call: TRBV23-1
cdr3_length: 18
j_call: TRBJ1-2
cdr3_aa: CASSQSGFGNYPNYGYTF

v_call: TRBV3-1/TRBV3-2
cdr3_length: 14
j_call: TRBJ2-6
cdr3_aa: CASSRGPGANVLTF

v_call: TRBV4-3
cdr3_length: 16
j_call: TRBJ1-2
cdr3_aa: CASSQTGVQFNYGYTF

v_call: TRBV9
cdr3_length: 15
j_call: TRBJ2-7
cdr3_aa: CASSIRAGGPYEQYF

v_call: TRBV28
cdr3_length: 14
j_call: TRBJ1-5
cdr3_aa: CASSRGGSNQPQHF

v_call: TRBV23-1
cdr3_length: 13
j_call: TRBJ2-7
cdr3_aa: CASSQGTSGGQYF

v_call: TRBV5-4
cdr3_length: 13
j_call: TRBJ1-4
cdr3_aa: CASSLRTSQKLFF

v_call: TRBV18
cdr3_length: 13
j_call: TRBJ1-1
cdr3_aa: CASSKGEGTEAFF

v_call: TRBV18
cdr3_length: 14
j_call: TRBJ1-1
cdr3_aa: CASSPEIGTDEAFF

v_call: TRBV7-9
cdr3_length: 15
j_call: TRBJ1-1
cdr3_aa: CASSKTGTKSTEAFF

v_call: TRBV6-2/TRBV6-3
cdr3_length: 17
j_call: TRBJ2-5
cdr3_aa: CASSYSTRGLVGETQYF

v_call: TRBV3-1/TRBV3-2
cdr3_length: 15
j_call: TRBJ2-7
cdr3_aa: CASSHPGQGSHEQYF

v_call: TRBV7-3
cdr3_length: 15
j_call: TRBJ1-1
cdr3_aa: CASSLSGALNTEAFF

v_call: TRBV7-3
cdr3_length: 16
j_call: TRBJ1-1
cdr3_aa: CASSLNPGQGITEAFF

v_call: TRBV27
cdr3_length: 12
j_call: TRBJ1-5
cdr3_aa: CARTYSNQPQHF

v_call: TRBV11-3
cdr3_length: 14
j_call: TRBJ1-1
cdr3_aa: CASSLFGANTEAFF

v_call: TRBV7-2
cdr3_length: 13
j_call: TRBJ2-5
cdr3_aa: CASSIDRGETQYF

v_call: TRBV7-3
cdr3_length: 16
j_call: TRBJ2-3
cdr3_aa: CASSTGTSGGTDTQYF

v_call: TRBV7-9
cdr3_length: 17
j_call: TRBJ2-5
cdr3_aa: CASSPGEGGVRVETQYF

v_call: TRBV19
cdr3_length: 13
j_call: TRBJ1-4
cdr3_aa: CASSKVQNEKLFF

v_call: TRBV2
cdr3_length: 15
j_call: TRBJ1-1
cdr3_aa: CASSAGSGGYTEAFF

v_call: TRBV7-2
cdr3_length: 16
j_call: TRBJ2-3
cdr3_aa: CASSERRGLITDTQYF

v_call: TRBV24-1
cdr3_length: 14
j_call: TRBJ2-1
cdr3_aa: CATSVGLAGGEQFF

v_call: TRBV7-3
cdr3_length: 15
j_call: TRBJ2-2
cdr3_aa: CASTPGGGLTGELFF

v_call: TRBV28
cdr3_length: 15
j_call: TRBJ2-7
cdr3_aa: CASSSMDRSSYEQYF

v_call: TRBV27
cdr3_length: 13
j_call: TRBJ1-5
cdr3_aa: CASSGQLNQPQHF

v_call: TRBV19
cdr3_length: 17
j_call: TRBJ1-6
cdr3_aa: CASSSSPGGTASSPLHF

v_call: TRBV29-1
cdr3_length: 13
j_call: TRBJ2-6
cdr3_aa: CSVSGSGANVLTF

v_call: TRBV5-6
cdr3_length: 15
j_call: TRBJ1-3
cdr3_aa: CASSPTGGTGNTIYF

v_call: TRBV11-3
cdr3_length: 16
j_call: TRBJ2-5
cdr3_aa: CASSLGTSGGQETQYF

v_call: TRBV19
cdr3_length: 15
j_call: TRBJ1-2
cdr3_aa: CASSRATGWGDGYTF

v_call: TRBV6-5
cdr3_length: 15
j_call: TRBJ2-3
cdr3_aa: CASSYTSGRLDTQYF

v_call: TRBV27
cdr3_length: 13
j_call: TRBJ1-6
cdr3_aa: CASSLSPYSPLHF

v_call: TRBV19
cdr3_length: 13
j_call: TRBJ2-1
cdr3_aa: CASSGQLDNEQFF

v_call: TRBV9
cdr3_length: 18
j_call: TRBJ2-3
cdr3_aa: CASSVGPLAGGPGDTQYF

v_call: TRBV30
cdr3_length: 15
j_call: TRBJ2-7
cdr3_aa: CAWSVGQGRPYEQYF

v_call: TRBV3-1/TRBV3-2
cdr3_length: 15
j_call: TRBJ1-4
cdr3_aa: CASSLLRGQGEKLFF